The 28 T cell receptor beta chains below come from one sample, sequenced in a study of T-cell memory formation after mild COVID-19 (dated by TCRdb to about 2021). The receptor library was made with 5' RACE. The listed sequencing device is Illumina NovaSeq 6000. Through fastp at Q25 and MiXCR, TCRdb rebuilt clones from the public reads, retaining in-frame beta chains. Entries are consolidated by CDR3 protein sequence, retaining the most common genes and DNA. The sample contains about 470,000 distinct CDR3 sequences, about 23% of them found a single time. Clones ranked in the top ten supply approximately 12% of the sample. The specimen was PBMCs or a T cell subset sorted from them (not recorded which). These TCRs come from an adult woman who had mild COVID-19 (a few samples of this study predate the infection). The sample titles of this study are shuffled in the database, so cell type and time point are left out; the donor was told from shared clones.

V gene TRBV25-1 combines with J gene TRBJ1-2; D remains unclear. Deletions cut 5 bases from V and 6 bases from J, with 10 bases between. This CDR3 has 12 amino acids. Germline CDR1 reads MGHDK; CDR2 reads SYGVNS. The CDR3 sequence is CASSPGVHGYTF. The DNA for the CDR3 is TGTGCCAGCAGTCCCGGGGTACATGGCTACACCTTC.

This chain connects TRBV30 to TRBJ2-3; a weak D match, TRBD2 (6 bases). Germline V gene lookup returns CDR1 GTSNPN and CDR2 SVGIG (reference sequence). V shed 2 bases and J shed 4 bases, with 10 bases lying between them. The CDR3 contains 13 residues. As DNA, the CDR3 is TGTGCCTGGAGTCCCGGAGGGGCAGATACGCAGTATTTT. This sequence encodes CAWSPGGADTQYF.

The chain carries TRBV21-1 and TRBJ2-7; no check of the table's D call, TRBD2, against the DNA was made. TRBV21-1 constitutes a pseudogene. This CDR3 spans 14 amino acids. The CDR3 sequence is CAIEEAGQFYEQYF. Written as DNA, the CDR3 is TGTGCCATCGAGGAGGCAGGTCAGTTCTACGAGCAGTACTTC.

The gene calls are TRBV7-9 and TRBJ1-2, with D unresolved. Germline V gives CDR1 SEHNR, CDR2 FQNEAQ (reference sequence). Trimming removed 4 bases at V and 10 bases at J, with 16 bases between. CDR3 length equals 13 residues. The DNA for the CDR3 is TGTGCCAGCAGCTCCCGTCAACGGGCTGACTACACCTTC. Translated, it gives CASSSRQRADYTF.

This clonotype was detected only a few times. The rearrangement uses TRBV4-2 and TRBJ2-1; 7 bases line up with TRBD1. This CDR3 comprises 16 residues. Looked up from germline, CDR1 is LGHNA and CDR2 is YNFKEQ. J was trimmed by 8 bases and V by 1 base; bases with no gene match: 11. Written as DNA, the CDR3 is TGTGCCAGCAGCCAAGCAGAGGGGGCGCCCGAACATGAGCAGTTCTTC. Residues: CASSQAEGAPEHEQFF.

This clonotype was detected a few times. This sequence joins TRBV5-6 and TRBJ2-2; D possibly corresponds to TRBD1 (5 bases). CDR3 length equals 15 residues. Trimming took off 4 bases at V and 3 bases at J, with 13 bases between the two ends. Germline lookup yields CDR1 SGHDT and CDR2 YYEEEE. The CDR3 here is CASSRPGSDTGELFF. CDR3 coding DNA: TGTGCCAGCAGCCGGCCAGGGTCGGACACCGGGGAGCTGTTTTTT. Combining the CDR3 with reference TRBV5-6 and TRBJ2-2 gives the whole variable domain DAGVTQSPTHLIKTRGQQVTLRCSPKSGHDTVSWYQQALGQGPQFIFQYYEEEERQRGNFPDRFSGHQFPNYSSELNVNALLLGDSALYLCASSRPGSDTGELFFGEGSRLTVL.

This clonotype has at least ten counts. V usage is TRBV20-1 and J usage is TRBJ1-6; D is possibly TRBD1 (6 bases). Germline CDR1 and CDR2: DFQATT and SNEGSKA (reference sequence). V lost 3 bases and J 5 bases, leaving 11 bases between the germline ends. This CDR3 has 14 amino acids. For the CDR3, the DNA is TGCAGTGCTAGTGCACGGACAGATAATTCACCCCTCCACTTT. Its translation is CSASARTDNSPLHF.

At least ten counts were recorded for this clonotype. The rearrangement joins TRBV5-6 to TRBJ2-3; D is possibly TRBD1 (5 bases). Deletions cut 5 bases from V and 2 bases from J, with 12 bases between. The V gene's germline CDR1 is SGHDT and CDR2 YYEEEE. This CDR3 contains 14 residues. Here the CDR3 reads CASSRTYSTDTQYF. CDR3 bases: TGTGCCAGCAGTAGGACATACTCCACAGATACGCAGTATTTT.

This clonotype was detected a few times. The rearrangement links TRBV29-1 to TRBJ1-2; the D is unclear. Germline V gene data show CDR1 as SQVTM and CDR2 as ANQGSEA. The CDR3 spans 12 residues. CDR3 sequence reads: CTITPGTGGYTF. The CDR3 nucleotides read TGCACCATAACCCCGGGTACGGGTGGCTACACCTTC.

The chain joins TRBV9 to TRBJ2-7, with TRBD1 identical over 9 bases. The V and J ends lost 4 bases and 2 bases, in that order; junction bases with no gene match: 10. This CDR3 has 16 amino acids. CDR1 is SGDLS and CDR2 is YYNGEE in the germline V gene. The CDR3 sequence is CASSLSQGAAAYEQYF. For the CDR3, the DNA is TGTGCCAGCAGCTTGTCACAGGGGGCGGCCGCCTACGAGCAGTACTTC. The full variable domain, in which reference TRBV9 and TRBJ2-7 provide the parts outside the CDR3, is DSGVTQTPKHLITATGQRVTLRCSPRSGDLSVYWYQQSLDQGLQFLIQYYNGEERAKGNILERFSAQQFPDLHSELNLSSLELGDSALYFCASSLSQGAAAYEQYFGPGTRLTVT.

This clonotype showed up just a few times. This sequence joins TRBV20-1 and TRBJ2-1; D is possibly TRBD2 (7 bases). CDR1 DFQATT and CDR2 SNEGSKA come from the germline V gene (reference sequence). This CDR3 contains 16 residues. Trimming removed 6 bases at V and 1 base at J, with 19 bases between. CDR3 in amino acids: CSAQEGGGRSYNEQFF. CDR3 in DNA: TGCAGTGCCCAGGAGGGGGGGGGAAGGTCCTACAATGAGCAGTTCTTC.

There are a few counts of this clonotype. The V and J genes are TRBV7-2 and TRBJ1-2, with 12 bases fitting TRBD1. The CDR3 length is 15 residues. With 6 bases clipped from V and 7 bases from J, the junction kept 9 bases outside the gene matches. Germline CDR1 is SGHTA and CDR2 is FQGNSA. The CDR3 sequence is CASRSPGQGAGGYTF. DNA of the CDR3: TGTGCCAGCAGGTCCCCGGGACAGGGGGCTGGTGGCTACACCTTC.

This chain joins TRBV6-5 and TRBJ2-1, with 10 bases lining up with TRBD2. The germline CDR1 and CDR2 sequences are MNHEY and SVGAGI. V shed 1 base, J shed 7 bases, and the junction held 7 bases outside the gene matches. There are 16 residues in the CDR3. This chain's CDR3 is CASSYFPSGRGNEQFF. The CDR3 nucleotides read TGTGCCAGCAGTTACTTCCCTAGCGGGAGAGGTAATGAGCAGTTCTTC.

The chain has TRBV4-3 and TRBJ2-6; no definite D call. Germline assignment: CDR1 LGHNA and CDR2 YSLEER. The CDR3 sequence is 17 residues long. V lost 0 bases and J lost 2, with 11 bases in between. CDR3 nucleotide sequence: TGCGCCAGCAGCCAAGATCTTCCCGGAACTGGGGCCAACGTCCTGACTTTC. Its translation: CASSQDLPGTGANVLTF.

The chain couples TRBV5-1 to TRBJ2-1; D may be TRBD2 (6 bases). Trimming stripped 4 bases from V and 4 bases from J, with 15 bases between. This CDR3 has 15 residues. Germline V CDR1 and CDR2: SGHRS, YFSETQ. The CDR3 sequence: CASSRTDYRYNEQFF. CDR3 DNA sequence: TGCGCCAGCAGCCGCACGGACTACCGGTACAATGAGCAGTTCTTC.

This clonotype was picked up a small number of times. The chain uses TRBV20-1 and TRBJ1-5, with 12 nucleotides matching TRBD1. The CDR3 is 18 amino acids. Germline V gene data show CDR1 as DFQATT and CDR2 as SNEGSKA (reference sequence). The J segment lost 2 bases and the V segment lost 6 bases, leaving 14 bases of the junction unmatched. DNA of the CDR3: TGCAGTGCCCGAAAAGCGGGACAGGGGGCATTTGGCAATCAGCCCCAGCATTTT. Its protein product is CSARKAGQGAFGNQPQHF.

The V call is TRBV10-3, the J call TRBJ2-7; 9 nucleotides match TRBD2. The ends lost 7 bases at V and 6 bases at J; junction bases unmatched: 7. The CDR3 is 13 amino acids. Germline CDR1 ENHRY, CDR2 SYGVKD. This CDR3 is CAINPGLASEQYF. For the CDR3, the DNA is TGTGCCATCAATCCGGGACTAGCTAGCGAGCAGTACTTC.

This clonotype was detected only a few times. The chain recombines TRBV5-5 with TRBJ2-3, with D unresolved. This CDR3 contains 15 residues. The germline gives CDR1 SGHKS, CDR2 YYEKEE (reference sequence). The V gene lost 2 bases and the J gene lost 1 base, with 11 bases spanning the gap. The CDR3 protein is CASSFFVSGTDTQYF. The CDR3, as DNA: TGTGCCAGCAGCTTCTTCGTAAGTGGCACAGATACGCAGTATTTT.

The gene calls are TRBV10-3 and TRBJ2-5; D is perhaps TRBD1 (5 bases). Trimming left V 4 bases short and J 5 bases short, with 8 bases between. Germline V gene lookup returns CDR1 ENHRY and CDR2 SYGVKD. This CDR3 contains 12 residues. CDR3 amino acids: CAISGSGETQYF. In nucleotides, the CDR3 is TGTGCCATCAGTGGGTCAGGGGAGACCCAGTACTTC.

The CDR3: CASSDSPQGGYTF. The CDR3 DNA follows: TGTGCCAGCAGCGATAGTCCCCAGGGGGGCTACACCTTC. This chain connects TRBV11-2 to TRBJ1-2; a weak D match, TRBD1 (6 bases). Trimming stripped 5 bases from V and 8 bases from J, with 15 bases between. CDR3 size: 13 residues. CDR1 is SGHAT and CDR2 is FQNNGV in the germline V gene.

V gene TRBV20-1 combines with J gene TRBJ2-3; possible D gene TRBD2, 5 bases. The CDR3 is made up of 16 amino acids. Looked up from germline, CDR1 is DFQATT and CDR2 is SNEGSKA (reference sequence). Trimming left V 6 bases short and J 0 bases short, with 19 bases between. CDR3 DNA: TGCAGTGCCAATGAAGAAGCGGACGCTAGCACAGATACGCAGTATTTT. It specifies CSANEEADASTDTQYF.

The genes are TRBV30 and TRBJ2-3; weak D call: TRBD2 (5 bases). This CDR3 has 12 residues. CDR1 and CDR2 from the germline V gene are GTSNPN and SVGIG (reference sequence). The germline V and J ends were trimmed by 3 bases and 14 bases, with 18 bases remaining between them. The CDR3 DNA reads TGTGCCTGGAGCCTAGCCCCACCTGTTGTGTATTTT. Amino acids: CAWSLAPPVVYF.

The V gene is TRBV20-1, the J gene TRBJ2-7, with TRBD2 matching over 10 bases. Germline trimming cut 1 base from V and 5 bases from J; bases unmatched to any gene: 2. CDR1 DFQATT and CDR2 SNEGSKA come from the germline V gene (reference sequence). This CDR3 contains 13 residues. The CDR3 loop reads CSARVAGGDEQYF. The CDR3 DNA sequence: TGCAGTGCTAGAGTAGCGGGAGGCGACGAGCAGTACTTC.

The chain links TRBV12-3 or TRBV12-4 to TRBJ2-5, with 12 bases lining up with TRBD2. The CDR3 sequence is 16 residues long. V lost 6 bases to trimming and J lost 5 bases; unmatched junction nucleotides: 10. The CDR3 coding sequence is TGTGCCAGCAGCCCGCAGACTAGCGGGAGAGGGGAGACCCAGTACTTC. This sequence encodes CASSPQTSGRGETQYF.

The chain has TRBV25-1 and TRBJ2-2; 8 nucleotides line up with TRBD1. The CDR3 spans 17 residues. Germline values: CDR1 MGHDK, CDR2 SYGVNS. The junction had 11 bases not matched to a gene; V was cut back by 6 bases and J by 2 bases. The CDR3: CASRDSRQGFNTGELFF. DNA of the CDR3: TGTGCCAGCAGGGACTCTCGACAGGGGTTTAACACCGGGGAGCTGTTTTTT. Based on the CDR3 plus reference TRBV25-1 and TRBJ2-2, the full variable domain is EADIYQTPRYLVIGTGKKITLECSQTMGHDKMYWYQQDPGMELHLIHYSYGVNSTEKGDLSSESTVSRIRTEHFPLTLESARPSHTSQYLCASRDSRQGFNTGELFFGEGSRLTVL.

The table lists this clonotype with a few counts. The CDR3 DNA follows: TGTGCCAGCAGCTACCCGAAGATAGGGGGTTACGACGAGCAGTACTTC. This codes for CASSYPKIGGYDEQYF. V and J are TRBV11-2 and TRBJ2-7, with D maybe TRBD1 (6 bases). With 4 bases removed from V and 5 bases from J, the gap between germline ends came to 21 bases. The CDR3 length is 16 residues. Germline lookup yields CDR1 SGHAT and CDR2 FQNNGV.

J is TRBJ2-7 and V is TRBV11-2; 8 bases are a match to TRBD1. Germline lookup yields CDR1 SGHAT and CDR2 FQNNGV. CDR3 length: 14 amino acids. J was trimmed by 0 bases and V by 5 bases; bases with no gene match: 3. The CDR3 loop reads CASSRTGYSYEQYF. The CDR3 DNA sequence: TGTGCCAGCAGCCGGACAGGGTACTCCTACGAGCAGTACTTC.

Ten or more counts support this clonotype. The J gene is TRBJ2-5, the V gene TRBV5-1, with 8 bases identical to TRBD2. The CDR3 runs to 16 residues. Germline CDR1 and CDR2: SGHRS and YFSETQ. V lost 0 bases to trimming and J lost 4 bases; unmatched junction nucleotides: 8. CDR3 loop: CASSLGPAGVLETQYF. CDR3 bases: TGCGCCAGCAGCTTGGGACCAGCGGGAGTGTTAGAGACCCAGTACTTC.